This TCR beta chain was observed in a study of blood T cell repertoires in COVID-19. At the level of the study: The United States, Italy and Spain provided the acute and convalescent COVID-19 samples. Nucleic acid was either cDNA or gDNA, and it came from T cells, B-cell-depleted T cells, or PBMCs.

Clones were sequenced by immunoSEQ multiplex PCR, and TCRdb holds only the in-frame ones, with some missing. The sample lists some 270,000 clones; 84% were seen once. Germline values: CDR1 GTSNPN, CDR2 SVGIG (reference sequence). V was pared by 5 bases and J by 3 bases, with 15 bases of the junction left unmatched. The CDR3 is 18 residues long. The chain is built from TRBV30 and TRBJ2-7; TRBD2 matches 14 bases. Sequenced: peripheral blood. The clonotype comes from a person in their 70s with COVID-19, enrolled during active disease. The CDR3 DNA is TGTGCCTGGGGAGTCGGACTAGCGGGAGGCCTTCGGTACTACGAGCAGTACTTC. As protein: CAWGVGLAGGLRYYEQYF.